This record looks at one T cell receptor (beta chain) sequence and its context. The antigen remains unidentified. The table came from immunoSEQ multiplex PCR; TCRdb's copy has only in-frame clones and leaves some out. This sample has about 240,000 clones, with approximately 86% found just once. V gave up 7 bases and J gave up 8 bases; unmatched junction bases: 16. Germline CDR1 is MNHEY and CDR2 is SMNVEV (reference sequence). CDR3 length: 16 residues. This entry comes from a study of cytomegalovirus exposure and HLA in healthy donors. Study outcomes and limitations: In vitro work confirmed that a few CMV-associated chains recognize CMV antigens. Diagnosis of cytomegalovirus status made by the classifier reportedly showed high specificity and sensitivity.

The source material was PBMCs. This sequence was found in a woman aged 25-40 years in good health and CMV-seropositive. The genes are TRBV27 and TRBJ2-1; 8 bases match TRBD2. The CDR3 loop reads CASKLPKAGAGDEQFF. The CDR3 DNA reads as TGTGCCAGCAAACTTCCCAAGGCGGGAGCGGGAGATGAGCAGTTCTTC.